The table lists the clone carrying this T cell receptor beta chain with a few counts. This sample is part of a study of identical twins. One entry per CDR3 protein, called by TCRdb with MiXCR from the 5' RACE reads. The sample has approximately 600,000 distinct CDR3 sequences, 9.6% seen once; the top ten hold around 3.1%. The CDR3 extends over 15 amino acids. Germline V gene lookup returns CDR1 KGHDR and CDR2 SFDVKD. V was shortened by 6 bases and J by 2 bases, with 14 bases between the two germline ends. These records were also assigned to another study, of yellow fever vaccine responses in identical twins. That work states: Reportedly, the response of twins' T cells to the vaccine seemed partly convergent, partly personalized.

This rearrangement joins TRBV24-1 to TRBJ2-3; no reliable D call. The clonotype originates from a woman aged 18-29 years in good health. The sequenced sample consisted of PBMCs. The CDR3: CATSPKLTHTDTQYF. DNA of the CDR3: TGTGCCACCAGTCCCAAGTTGACACACACAGATACGCAGTATTTT.